Shown below are 27 T cell receptor beta chains from a single sample sequenced in a study of cytomegalovirus exposure and HLA in healthy donors. 60 Vbeta and 13 Jbeta primers were used in PCR. Produced via immunoSEQ multiplex PCR; TCRdb's table is partial and in-frame only. Seen here are over 150,000 clones, roughly 80% observed once, and the top ten hold about 4.5%. The specimen was PBMCs. These receptors originate from a man between 40 and 49 years old in good health and CMV-seronegative.

J is TRBJ1-2 and V is TRBV7-2; no clear D gene. V was shortened by 0 bases and J by 0 bases, with 11 bases between the two germline ends. The CDR3 extends over 16 amino acids. Germline V lookup: CDR1 SGHTA, CDR2 FQGNSA. The DNA for the CDR3 is TGTGCCAGCAGCTTAGCGAACGGGAACCCTAACTATGGCTACACCTTC. Amino acid sequence: CASSLANGNPNYGYTF.

In nucleotides, the CDR3 is TGTGCCAGCAGCCCTAGAGGGGCAGGGGGTAACACTGAAGCTTTCTTT. This codes for CASSPRGAGGNTEAFF. The chain employs TRBV11-2 and TRBJ1-1; TRBD1 agrees at 7 bases. CDR1 and CDR2 from the germline V gene are SGHAT and FQNNGV. The CDR3 spans 16 residues. The ends lost 5 bases at V and 2 bases at J; junction bases unmatched: 11.

This clone was recorded only once. The rearrangement uses TRBV15 and TRBJ2-3, with TRBD2 matching over 10 bases. J gave up 1 base and V 8 bases, and 0 bases lay outside the gene matches. This CDR3 is 13 amino acids long. The germline V gene has CDR1 LNHNV and CDR2 YYDKDF (reference sequence). The CDR3 loop is CATLAGGTDTQYF. DNA of the CDR3: TGTGCCACCCTAGCGGGGGGCACAGATACGCAGTATTTT.

V usage is TRBV10-2 and J usage is TRBJ1-1, with 7 bases aligning to TRBD1. Germline CDR1 reads WSHSY; CDR2 reads SAAADI. The length of the CDR3 is 15 residues. V lost 7 bases and J lost 0; bases outside the gene matches: 8. CDR3 sequence: CASTLDRSLNTEAFF. In DNA form, the CDR3 reads TGCGCCAGCACTCTGGACAGGTCATTGAACACTGAAGCTTTCTTT.

V is TRBV7-9 and J is TRBJ1-4; no clear D. Germline V gene sequence: CDR1 SEHNR, CDR2 FQNEAQ (reference sequence). The CDR3 is 16 residues long. Trimming stripped 4 bases from V and 0 bases from J, with 12 bases between. The DNA for the CDR3 is TGTGCCAGCAGCTCGGCCGGGTGGACAACTAATGAAAAACTGTTTTTT. This sequence encodes CASSSAGWTTNEKLFF.

The CDR3 sequence is CAISERGTGALDEQYF. The CDR3 DNA reads as TGTGCCATCAGTGAGCGGGGGACAGGGGCTCTGGACGAGCAGTACTTC. The chain uses TRBV10-3 and TRBJ2-7; 10 positions agree with TRBD1. This CDR3 has 16 amino acids. Germline loops: CDR1 ENHRY, CDR2 SYGVKD. The junction had 9 bases not matched to a gene; V was cut back by 2 bases and J by 5 bases.

As regards this clone: The junction shows a germline mismatch at one end, possibly a read error. The chain couples TRBV7-9 to TRBJ1-6; 9 bases fit TRBD1. The CDR3 runs 16 residues. CDR1 is SEHNR and CDR2 is FQNEAQ in the germline V gene (reference sequence). The CDR3 nucleotides read TGTTCCAGCAGCAACGTCCGGGACAGGGTCGGGGCTCCCCTCCACTTT. Translation: CSSSNVRDRVGAPLHF.

The chain uses TRBV7-9 and TRBJ2-1, with 10 bases matching TRBD2. The CDR3 sequence is 15 residues long. The V gene end was trimmed by 5 bases and the J gene end by 1 base; junction bases not matched to a gene: 2. The germline V gene has CDR1 SEHNR and CDR2 FQNEAQ (reference sequence). CDR3 residues: CASSRSGGSYNEQFF. The CDR3 coding sequence is TGTGCCAGCAGCCGTAGCGGGGGGTCCTACAATGAGCAGTTCTTC.

V is TRBV7-9 and J is TRBJ2-3; maybe TRBD2 (7 bases). The CDR3 totals 16 residues. Germline CDR1 is SEHNR and CDR2 is FQNEAQ (reference sequence). Trimming took 5 bases from V and 6 from J, leaving 21 bases between them. The CDR3 nucleotides are TGTGCCAGCAGCGCCCCGGGGGGCCTTTCTTTGGATACGCAGTATTTT. Protein product: CASSAPGGLSLDTQYF.

This chain connects TRBV5-1 to TRBJ2-7, with TRBD2 matching 9 bases. Trimming removed 4 bases from V and 7 bases from J; junction bases left unmatched: 9. This CDR3 is 14 amino acids long. Germline V gives CDR1 SGHRS, CDR2 YFSETQ. Here the CDR3 DNA reads TGCGCCAGCAGCCCAAGCGGGGGGTCGGAAGAGCAGTACTTC. Translation gives CASSPSGGSEEQYF.

The chain couples TRBV13 to TRBJ2-7, with 8 bases fitting TRBD2. CDR3 length: 14 residues. V was clipped by 3 bases and J by 3 bases; unmatched bases: 4. Looked up from germline, CDR1 is PRHDT and CDR2 is FYEKMQ (reference sequence). The DNA for the CDR3 is TGTGCCAGCAGCTTGGGACTAGGGGACTACGAGCAGTACTTC. As protein: CASSLGLGDYEQYF.

The sample holds one count of this clone. This chain connects TRBV7-2 to TRBJ2-4; 7 bases are shared with TRBD1. This CDR3 has 15 amino acids. Germline V gene sequence: CDR1 SGHTA, CDR2 FQGNSA. The trim removed 3 bases at V and 10 bases at J, leaving 12 bases unmatched. The CDR3 DNA reads TGTGCCAGCAGCTTGGCGCCGGGACAGTCTTATATTCAGTACTTC. Amino acid sequence: CASSLAPGQSYIQYF.

The chain combines TRBV7-9 with TRBJ2-7, with D possibly matching TRBD2 (6 bases). CDR1 and CDR2 (germline): SEHNR, FQNEAQ (reference sequence). The CDR3 totals 13 residues. Trimming took off 7 bases at V and 4 bases at J, with 14 bases between the two ends. CDR3 residues: CASTPGEGYEQYF. The CDR3 nucleotides are TGTGCCAGCACCCCGGGAGAAGGGTACGAGCAGTACTTC.

The rearrangement uses TRBV11-2 and TRBJ1-2; 9 nucleotides line up with TRBD1. CDR1 is SGHAT and CDR2 is FQNNGV in the germline V gene. V dropped 4 bases and J dropped 4; count of bases not matched to a gene: 10. This CDR3 contains 16 residues. DNA for the CDR3: TGTGCCAGCAGCTCCCGCCGACAGGGGGATTTCTATGGCTACACCTTC. Protein: CASSSRRQGDFYGYTF. Combining the CDR3 with reference TRBV11-2 and TRBJ1-2 gives the whole variable domain EAGVAQSPRYKIIEKRQSVAFWCNPISGHATLYWYQQILGQGPKLLIQFQNNGVVDDSQLPKDRFSAERLKGVDSTLKIQPAKLEDSAVYLCASSSRRQGDFYGYTFGSGTRLTVV.

This clone was counted between two and nine times. This sequence joins TRBV15 and TRBJ1-6, with 7 bases matching TRBD1. The CDR3 sequence is 16 residues long. Trimming cost V 3 bases and J 7 bases; bases outside gene matches: 9. The germline V gene has CDR1 LNHNV and CDR2 YYDKDF (reference sequence). The CDR3 region has the DNA TGTGCCACCAGCAGGGATACAGGGGTCGGGAATTCACCCCTCCACTTT. Translating gives CATSRDTGVGNSPLHF.

The genes are TRBV5-1 and TRBJ1-3; D ambiguous. V lost 6 bases and J 0 bases, leaving 13 bases between the germline ends. The CDR3 sequence is 15 residues long. Per the germline V gene, CDR1 is SGHRS and CDR2 is YFSETQ. CDR3 sequence (DNA): TGCGCCAGCAAAACTGAAACCTCCTCTGGAAACACCATATATTTT. Encoded protein: CASKTETSSGNTIYF.

The chain employs TRBV5-1 and TRBJ2-7; the D is unclear. Trimming removed 4 bases from V and 3 bases from J, with 11 bases in between. The CDR3 is 13 residues long. Germline V gene sequence: CDR1 SGHRS, CDR2 YFSETQ. CDR3 sequence (DNA): TGCGCCAGCAGCCCGGAGACCATCTACGAGCAGTACTTC. Its translation is CASSPETIYEQYF.

The chain uses TRBV6-5 and TRBJ1-1; 8 nucleotides agree with TRBD1. Trimming took 7 bases from V and 11 from J; bases not matched to a gene: 6. Germline V gene lookup returns CDR1 MNHEY and CDR2 SVGAGI. This CDR3 has 11 residues. The CDR3, as DNA: TGTGCCAGCACTATGGACAGGGTGGCTTTCTTT. This gives the protein CASTMDRVAFF.

This chain joins TRBV4-1 and TRBJ2-3; 7 bases line up with TRBD2. Germline V CDR1 and CDR2: MGHRA, YSYEKL. With V trimmed by 4 bases and J by 9 bases, 13 bases remained unmatched. The CDR3 totals 15 residues. CDR3 sequence reads: CASSLGSSGTFTQYF. CDR3 bases: TGCGCCAGCAGCCTTGGGTCTAGCGGTACCTTCACGCAGTATTTT.

The V call is TRBV5-1, the J call TRBJ2-7; 8 bases agree with TRBD2. The V segment lost 0 bases and the J segment 2 bases; nucleotides outside the gene matches: 1. CDR1 and CDR2 (germline): SGHRS, YFSETQ. The CDR3 runs to 14 residues. Here the CDR3 DNA reads TGCGCCAGCAGCTTGGGCGGGGGGCCCTACGAGCAGTACTTC. Protein sequence: CASSLGGGPYEQYF.

The genes are TRBV11-3 and TRBJ1-3; a weak D match, TRBD1 (6 bases). The CDR3 totals 14 residues. Germline V gene lookup returns CDR1 SGHNT and CDR2 YENEEA. With 10 bases removed from V and 8 bases from J, the gap between germline ends came to 21 bases. The CDR3 loop reads CAKNRVGLCDTIYF. CDR3 nucleotides: TGTGCCAAAAACAGGGTTGGGCTTTGCGACACCATATATTTT.

The rearrangement joins TRBV7-9 to TRBJ2-3, with 8 positions matching TRBD1. The CDR3 runs 16 residues. Trimming took 6 bases from V and 0 from J; bases not matched to a gene: 8. CDR1 and CDR2 from the germline V gene are SEHNR and FQNEAQ (reference sequence). The CDR3 is CASSPRGQGSTDTQYF. CDR3 nucleotides: TGTGCCAGCAGTCCCAGGGGGCAGGGGAGCACAGATACGCAGTATTTT.

The chain employs TRBV4-3 and TRBJ1-1; 11 bases agree with TRBD1. Trimming removed 4 bases from V and 6 bases from J; junction bases left unmatched: 16. CDR1 is LGHNA and CDR2 is YSLEER in the germline V gene. The CDR3 spans 18 residues. The CDR3 DNA sequence: TGCGCCAGCAGCCTACATGCCGGGACAGGGGGTTTTGCGGCTGAAGCTTTCTTT. It yields the protein CASSLHAGTGGFAAEAFF.

The chain employs TRBV11-2 and TRBJ1-5, with 10 positions matching TRBD1. The CDR3 has 16 residues. Looked up from germline, CDR1 is SGHAT and CDR2 is FQNNGV. V lost 8 bases and J lost 9; bases outside the gene matches: 16. This CDR3 is CASGSGQGGVPMPQHF. CDR3 DNA: TGTGCCAGCGGCTCTGGACAGGGGGGTGTGCCAATGCCCCAGCATTTT.

This chain joins TRBV2 and TRBJ2-2, with a possible D match to TRBD1 (6 bases). From germline, CDR1 is SNHLY and CDR2 FYNNEI. The V end was cut by 5 bases, the J end by 6 bases, with 16 bases between. This CDR3 has 15 residues. CDR3 sequence reads: CASSRSGASAGELFF. CDR3 sequence (DNA): TGTGCCAGCAGTCGTTCAGGGGCCTCTGCCGGGGAGCTGTTTTTT.

The chain links TRBV29-1 to TRBJ2-3; 7 bases are shared with TRBD2. Germline V lookup: CDR1 SQVTM, CDR2 ANQGSEA. The CDR3 runs to 14 residues. The V segment lost 6 bases and the J segment 2 bases; nucleotides outside the gene matches: 8. CDR3 residues: CSVVPGLHTDTQYF. The CDR3 DNA reads TGCAGCGTGGTCCCGGGACTACACACAGATACGCAGTATTTT.

The chain's CDR3 is CASSLVGNTIYF. The CDR3 DNA is TGTGCCAGCAGCCTTGTTGGAAACACCATATATTTT. The chain joins TRBV11-1 to TRBJ1-3; D unresolved. The V gene lost 5 bases and the J gene lost 3 bases, with 5 bases spanning the gap. This CDR3 contains 12 residues. Germline values: CDR1 SGHAT, CDR2 FQDESV (reference sequence).